Described below is a single TCR beta chain sequence and its context. This clone's antigen is unknown. No much larger clonotype is one base removed from it; base qualities were not supplied. The germline V gene (reference sequence) sets CDR1 to MNHEY and CDR2 to SMNVEV. The CDR3, cysteine through phenylalanine, is 15 amino acids long. The retained sequence is limited to the CDR3, 45 bases, with the frame set at the first base. Between the V and J ends, shortened by 5 bases and 5 bases respectively, the junction contains 18 bases. TCRbeta CDR3 regions were amplified from genomic DNA by means of the immunoSEQ Assay, a bias-controlled multiplex PCR. Turning to the authors' computational methods: The number of nucleated cells in each sample was estimated by amplification of reference gene primers within the assay. Sequence reads were collapsed and filtered to measure the absolute abundance of every unique TCRbeta CDR3 rearrangement. Productive Simpson clonality was computed per sample as the square root of Simpson's diversity index over productive rearrangements. TCRdb took this table from immuneACCESS and kept in-frame rearrangements with V and J called. Such tables lack part of the clones; where checked against another copy, unresolved V genes explain under half of the gap, and the rest is unexplained. V and J calls and clone size are those listed in that table; D and trimming were worked out from the DNA. The sample table lists approximately 100,000 clones, roughly 80% of them with a count of one. The top ten clonotypes cover 4% to 5.5% of the sample.

Each collaborating institution followed its own protocols to collect whole blood in K2EDTA tubes. For TCRbeta analysis, collaborators shipped samples as frozen whole blood, isolated PBMCs, or DNA extracted from either of those sample types. This entry is derived from a study of blood T cell repertoires in COVID-19 (dated by TCRdb to the early 2020s). With respect to the entire study: Collaborator samples came from the United States, Italy and Spain and covered acute and convalescent phases of COVID-19. The material from the prospective study consisted of cDNA or gDNA derived from T cells, B-cell-depleted T cells, or PBMCs. Deeply sampled blood TCRbeta repertoires from subjects exposed to, actively infected with, or recovered from COVID-19 were included in the dataset. The repertoires were made available in a free public database intended to serve as a resource for research on the immune response to SARS-CoV-2. Samples came from the ongoing ImmuneRACE study (first 160 participants) plus 1,254 subjects from 6 global collaborators. Sample metadata almost always included a de-identified subject ID, COVID-19 status, age in years and sex. Where available, HLA class I and class II types were taken from metadata supplied by the sample provider and were not determined by assay-based typing.

Results and caveats for the whole study, not just this receptor: The quantity of clinical and demographic metadata differed by source and by participant and was supplied without curation.

The chain joins TRBV27 to TRBJ2-5; a tentative D match to TRBD1 spans 5 bases. What was sequenced was peripheral blood. The TCR sequence derives from a man between 60 and 75 years old with acute or convalescent COVID-19. The CDR3 region reads CASSPTPGWGETQYF. The DNA reads TGTGCCAGCAGTCCGACTCCAGGGTGGGGCGAGACCCAGTACTTC.